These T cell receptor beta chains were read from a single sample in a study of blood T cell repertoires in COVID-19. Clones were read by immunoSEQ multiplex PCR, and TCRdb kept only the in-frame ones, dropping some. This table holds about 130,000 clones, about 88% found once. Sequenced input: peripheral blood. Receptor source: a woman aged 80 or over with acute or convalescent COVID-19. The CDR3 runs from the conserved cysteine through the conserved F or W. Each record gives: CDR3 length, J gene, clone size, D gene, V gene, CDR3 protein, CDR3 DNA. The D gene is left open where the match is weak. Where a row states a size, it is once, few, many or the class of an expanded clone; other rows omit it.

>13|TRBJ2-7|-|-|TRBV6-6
CASRRTVVHEQYF
TGTGCCAGCAGGCGTACAGTGGTCCACGAGCAGTACTTC
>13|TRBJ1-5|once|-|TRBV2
CASSGDSNQPQHF
TGTGCCAGCAGTGGGGACTCAAATCAGCCCCAGCATTTT
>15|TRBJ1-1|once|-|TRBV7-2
CASSFGRATNTEAFF
TGTGCCAGCAGCTTCGGGAGGGCTACGAACACTGAAGCTTTCTTT
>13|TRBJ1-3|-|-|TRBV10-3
CAINPGSGNTIYF
TGTGCCATCAATCCAGGGTCTGGAAACACCATATATTTT
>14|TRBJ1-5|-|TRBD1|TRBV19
CASHGTGDNQPQHF
TGTGCCAGTCACGGGACAGGGGATAATCAGCCCCAGCATTTT
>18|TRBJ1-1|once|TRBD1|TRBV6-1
CASSEGLDRGLMNTEAFF
TGTGCCAGCAGTGAAGGGCTGGACAGGGGCCTCATGAACACTGAAGCTTTCTTT
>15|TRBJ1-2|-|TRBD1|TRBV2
CASSVYGTGSYGYTF
TGTGCCAGCAGTGTCTACGGGACAGGGAGTTATGGCTACACCTTC
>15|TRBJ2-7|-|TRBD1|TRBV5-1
CASSLVDRGSYEQYF
TGCGCCAGCAGCTTGGTTGACAGGGGGTCGTACGAGCAGTACTTC
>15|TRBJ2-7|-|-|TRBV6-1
CASSESGIGSHEQYF
TGTGCCAGCAGTGAATCAGGGATCGGATCCCACGAGCAGTACTTC
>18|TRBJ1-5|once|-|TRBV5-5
CASSLVSTGGYSNQPQHF
TGTGCCAGCAGCTTGGTTAGTACGGGGGGCTATAGCAATCAGCCCCAGCATTTT
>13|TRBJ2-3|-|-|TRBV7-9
CASSLGGEDTQYF
TGTGCCAGCAGCTTAGGCGGGGAAGATACGCAGTATTTT
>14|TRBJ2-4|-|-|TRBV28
CASSLVQGIGIQYF
TGTGCCAGCAGTTTAGTTCAGGGCATTGGCATTCAGTACTTC
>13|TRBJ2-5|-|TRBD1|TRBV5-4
CASSLGQGKDQYF
TGTGCCAGCAGCTTGGGACAGGGGAAGGACCAGTACTTC
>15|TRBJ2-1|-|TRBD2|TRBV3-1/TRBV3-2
CASSQAGGRAYEQFF
TGTGCCAGCAGCCAAGCGGGGGGGAGGGCGTATGAGCAGTTCTTC
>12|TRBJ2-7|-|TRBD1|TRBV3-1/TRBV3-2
CASSQGKGASSF
TGTGCCAGCAGCCAAGGGAAGGGGGCGTCCTCGTTC
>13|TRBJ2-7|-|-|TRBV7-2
CASSVLQVYEQYF
TGTGCCAGCAGCGTATTACAGGTGTACGAGCAGTACTTC
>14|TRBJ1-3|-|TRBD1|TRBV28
CASRTGTGANTIYF
TGTGCCAGCAGAACCGGGACAGGGGCAAACACCATATATTTT
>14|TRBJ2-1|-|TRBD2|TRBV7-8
CASSRAGGYNEQFF
TGTGCCAGCAGCCGAGCGGGGGGCTACAATGAGCAGTTCTTC
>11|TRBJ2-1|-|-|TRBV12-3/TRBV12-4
CASTERNEQFF
TGTGCCAGCACCGAGAGGAATGAGCAGTTCTTC
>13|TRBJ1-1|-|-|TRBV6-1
CASSEIMNTEAFF
TGTGCCAGCAGTGAAATAATGAACACTGAAGCTTTCTTT
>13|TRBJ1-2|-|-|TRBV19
CASMERSTIGYTF
TGTGCCAGCATGGAGCGTTCCACTATCGGCTACACCTTC
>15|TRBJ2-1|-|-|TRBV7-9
CASSWGRGEYDEQFF
TGTGCCAGCAGCTGGGGCAGGGGGGAGTATGATGAGCAGTTCTTC
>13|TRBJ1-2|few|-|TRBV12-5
CASGLSRVGGYTF
TGTGCTAGTGGTTTGTCCAGGGTAGGTGGCTACACCTTC
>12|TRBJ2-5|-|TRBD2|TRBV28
CASGWGGETQYF
TGTGCCAGCGGGTGGGGGGGAGAGACCCAGTACTTC
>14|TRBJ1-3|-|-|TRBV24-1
CATSQGAAGNTIYF
TGTGCCACCTCACAGGGAGCAGCTGGAAACACCATATATTTT
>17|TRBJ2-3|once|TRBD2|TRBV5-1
CASSLPGTSGSTDTQYF
TGCGCCAGCAGCTTGCCCGGGACTAGCGGGAGCACAGATACGCAGTATTTT
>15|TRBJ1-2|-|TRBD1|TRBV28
CASSLGSKGGKGYTF
TGTGCCAGCAGTTTAGGTTCAAAAGGGGGCAAAGGCTACACCTTC
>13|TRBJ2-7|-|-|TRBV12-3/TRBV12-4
CASSLEQGYEQYF
TGTGCCAGCAGTTTAGAACAGGGCTACGAGCAGTACTTC
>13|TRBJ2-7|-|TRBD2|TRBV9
CASSVAGGDEQYF
TGTGCCAGCAGCGTAGCGGGAGGGGACGAGCAGTACTTC
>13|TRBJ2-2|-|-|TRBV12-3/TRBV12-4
CASSLGAAGELFF
TGTGCCAGCAGTTTAGGTGCGGCCGGGGAGCTGTTTTTT
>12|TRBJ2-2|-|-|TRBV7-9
CTPTPNTGELFF
TGTACTCCCACCCCGAACACCGGGGAGCTGTTTTTT
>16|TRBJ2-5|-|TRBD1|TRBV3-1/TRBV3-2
CASSQLMTGGRETQYF
TGTGCCAGCAGCCAGTTAATGACAGGGGGCCGGGAGACCCAGTACTTC
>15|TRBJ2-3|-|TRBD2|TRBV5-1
CASSLSGGGSTTQYF
TGCGCCAGCAGCTTAAGCGGGGGGGGTTCCACTACGCAGTATTTT
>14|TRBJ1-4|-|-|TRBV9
CASSVGGEGEKLFF
TGTGCCAGCAGCGTAGGAGGGGAGGGTGAAAAACTGTTTTTT
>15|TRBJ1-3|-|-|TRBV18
CASSPPSVAGNTIYF
TGTGCCAGCTCACCACCATCGGTTGCTGGAAACACCATATATTTT